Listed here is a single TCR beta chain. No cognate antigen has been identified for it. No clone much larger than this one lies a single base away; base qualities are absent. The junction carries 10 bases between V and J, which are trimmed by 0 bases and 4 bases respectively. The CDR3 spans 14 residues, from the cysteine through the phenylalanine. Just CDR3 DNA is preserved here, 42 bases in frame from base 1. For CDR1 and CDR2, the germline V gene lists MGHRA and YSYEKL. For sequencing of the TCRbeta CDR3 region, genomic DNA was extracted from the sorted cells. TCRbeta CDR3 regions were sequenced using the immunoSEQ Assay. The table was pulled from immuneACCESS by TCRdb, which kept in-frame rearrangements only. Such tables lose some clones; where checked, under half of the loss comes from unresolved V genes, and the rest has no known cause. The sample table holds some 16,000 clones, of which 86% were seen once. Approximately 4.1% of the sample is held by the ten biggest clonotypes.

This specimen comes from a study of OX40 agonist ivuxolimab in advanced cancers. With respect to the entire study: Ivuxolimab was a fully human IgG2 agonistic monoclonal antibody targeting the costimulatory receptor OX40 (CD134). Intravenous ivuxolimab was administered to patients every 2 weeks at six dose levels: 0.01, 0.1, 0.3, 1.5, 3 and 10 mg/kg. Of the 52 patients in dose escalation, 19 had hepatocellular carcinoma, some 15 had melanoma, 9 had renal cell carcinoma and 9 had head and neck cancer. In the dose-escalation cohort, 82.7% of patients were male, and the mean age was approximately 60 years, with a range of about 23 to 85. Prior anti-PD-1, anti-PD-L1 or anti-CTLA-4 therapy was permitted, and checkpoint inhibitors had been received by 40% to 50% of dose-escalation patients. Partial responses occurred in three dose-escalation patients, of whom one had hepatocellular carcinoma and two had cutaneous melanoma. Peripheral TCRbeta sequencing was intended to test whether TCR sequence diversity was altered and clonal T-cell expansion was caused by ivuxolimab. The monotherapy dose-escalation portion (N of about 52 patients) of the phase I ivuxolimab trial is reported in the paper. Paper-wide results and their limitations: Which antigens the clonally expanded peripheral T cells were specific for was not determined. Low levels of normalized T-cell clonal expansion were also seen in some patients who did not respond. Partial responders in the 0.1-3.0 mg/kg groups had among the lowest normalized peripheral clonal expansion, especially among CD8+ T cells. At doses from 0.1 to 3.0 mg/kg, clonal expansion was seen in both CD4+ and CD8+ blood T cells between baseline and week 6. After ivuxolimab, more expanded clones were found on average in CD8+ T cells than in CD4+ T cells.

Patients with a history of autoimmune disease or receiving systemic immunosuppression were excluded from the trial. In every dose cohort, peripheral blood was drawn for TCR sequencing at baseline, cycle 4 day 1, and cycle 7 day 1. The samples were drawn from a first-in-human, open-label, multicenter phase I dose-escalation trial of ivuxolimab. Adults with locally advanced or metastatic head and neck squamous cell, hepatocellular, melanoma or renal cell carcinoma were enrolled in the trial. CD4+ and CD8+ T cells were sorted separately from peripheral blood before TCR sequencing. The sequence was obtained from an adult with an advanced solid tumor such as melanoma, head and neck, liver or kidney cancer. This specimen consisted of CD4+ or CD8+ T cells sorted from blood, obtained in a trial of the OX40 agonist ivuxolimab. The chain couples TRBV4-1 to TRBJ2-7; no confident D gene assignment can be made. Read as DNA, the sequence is TGCGCCAGCAGCCAAGATCCAGTCTCATACGAGCAGTACTTC. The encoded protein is CASSQDPVSYEQYF.